The clone carrying this T cell receptor beta chain was counted between two and nine times. Its specificity is not known. A single record per CDR3 protein comes from TCRdb applying MiXCR to the reads. The sample shows over 250,000 distinct CDR3 sequences, approximately 22% of them seen only once. Germline assignment: CDR1 ENHRY and CDR2 SYGVKD. The CDR3 contains 12 residues. Between the trimmed V and J ends, which lost 3 bases and 3 bases, there was a span of 4 bases. The data are from a study of T cell repertoires in cytomegalovirus infection. Background on the study: CMV epitopes, recently identified HLA-C-restricted and well-studied HLA-B-restricted, were used. Signatures in public TCR beta sequences pointed to both CMV infection and matching HLA type. The study's findings and limits: Ex vivo responses were dominated by HLA-C-restricted CMV-specific TCR beta clonotypes.

The genes are TRBV10-3 and TRBJ2-3; D is unclear. The clonotype originates from a human donor in good health (CMV status not recorded). Some clones in this sample may be carry-over from other donors' samples. Specimen: cultured PBMCs, collected from culture after CMV antigen stimulation. CDR3 sequence reads: CAISDRTDTQYF. As DNA, the CDR3 is TGTGCCATCAGTGACAGGACAGATACGCAGTATTTT.